The rows below give T cell receptor beta chains drawn from one sample of a study of Ad26.COV2.S vaccination and SARS-CoV-2 variants. TCRdb's table, derived via immunoSEQ multiplex PCR, lists solely in-frame clones and lacks some. The data show some 450,000 clones, with roughly 88% seen just once and roughly 3.9% held by the top ten. This material consisted of peripheral blood, taken in a trial of Ad26.COV2.S vaccine versus placebo. The receptors stem from a person aged 18-60 years who received the Ad26.COV2.S COVID-19 vaccine or a placebo. CDR3s include the opening cysteine and the closing phenylalanine or tryptophan. A D gene is named only where the DNA matches it firmly. For some rows the clone size is stated as once, few or many, or as a class when expanded; others skip it.

j_call | clone_size | d_call | v_call | cdr3_nt | cdr3_aa
TRBJ2-1 | - | TRBD1 | TRBV6-1 | TGTGCCAGCAGTGCAAACAGGGGGCTACGGGACAATGAGCAGTTCTTC | CASSANRGLRDNEQFF
TRBJ2-1 | - | TRBD1 | TRBV5-1 | TGCGCCAGCGCAGGGGGTCGGTCCTACAATGAGCAGTTCTTC | CASAGGRSYNEQFF
TRBJ1-1 | - | - | TRBV7-9 | TGTGCCAGCAGCTTGATTGAAGCTTTCTTT | CASSLIEAFF
TRBJ2-5 | - | - | TRBV5-4 | TGTGCCAGCAGCTTGGGGGGGACCTACCAAGAGACCCAGTACTTC | CASSLGGTYQETQYF
TRBJ2-1 | - | - | TRBV9 | TGTGCCAGCGGACCGGGAAGCCGGCAGTTCTTC | CASGPGSRQFF
TRBJ1-2 | - | - | TRBV6-1 | TGTGCCAGCAGTGAAGGAAGGTGGTATGGCTACACCTTC | CASSEGRWYGYTF
TRBJ2-7 | - | TRBD2 | TRBV7-9 | TGTGCCAGCAGCTCGAGACTAGCGGGAGGGGACTCCTACGAGCAGTACTTC | CASSSRLAGGDSYEQYF
TRBJ2-7 | once | - | TRBV5-6 | TGTGCCAGCAGCTGGGGGGCGGGATCTAATTACGAGCAGTACTTC | CASSWGAGSNYEQYF
TRBJ1-4 | - | TRBD1 | TRBV4-1 | TGCGCCAGCAGCCAAGTGGCAGGGGGCGGGTTAATTAATGAAAAACTGTTTTTT | CASSQVAGGGLINEKLFF
TRBJ2-7 | - | - | TRBV9 | TGTGCCAGCAGCGTAGGTGGGAGAGGTTACGAGCAGTACTTC | CASSVGGRGYEQYF
TRBJ2-1 | - | - | TRBV5-1 | TGCGCCAGCAGCTTGGGCAGGCTGGATGACAATGAGCAGTTCTTC | CASSLGRLDDNEQFF
TRBJ2-1 | - | TRBD2 | TRBV30 | TGTGCCTGGAGACCTCATAGCGGGAGGGCCCGCAATGAGCAGTTCTTC | CAWRPHSGRARNEQFF
TRBJ2-3 | - | - | TRBV18 | TGTGCCAGCTCACTAGCTGAGTTAAGCACAGATACGCAGTATTTT | CASSLAELSTDTQYF
TRBJ2-7 | - | - | TRBV12-5 | TGTGCTAGTGGTTTCTCCCCACAAGGACAGCACCCCTACGAGCAGTACTTC | CASGFSPQGQHPYEQYF
TRBJ2-5 | - | - | TRBV5-1 | TGCGCCAGCAGCTCCGGACCCACGGAGGAGACCCAGTACTTC | CASSSGPTEETQYF
TRBJ2-1 | - | TRBD2 | TRBV11-3 | TGTGCCAGCCTTACTAGCGGGAGCCGGCACATCCGGTACAATGAGCAGTTCTTC | CASLTSGSRHIRYNEQFF
TRBJ2-5 | - | TRBD1 | TRBV3-1/TRBV3-2 | TGTGCCAGCAGCCTTCGACAGGGACCCATGGGATTACAAGAGACCCAGTACTTC | CASSLRQGPMGLQETQYF
TRBJ2-7 | - | TRBD1 | TRBV7-2 | TGTGCCAGCAGCTCGACTCACCCCCTGACAGGGCCCGAGCAGTACTTC | CASSSTHPLTGPEQYF
TRBJ2-7 | once | TRBD2 | TRBV7-9 | TGTGCCAGCAGCGACTTAAGCGGGGGTAGGAGCTCCTACGAGCAGTACTTC | CASSDLSGGRSSYEQYF
TRBJ2-3 | - | TRBD2 | TRBV28 | TGTGCCAGTGGGAGGGGTTCCACAGATACGCAGTATTTT | CASGRGSTDTQYF
TRBJ2-7 | few | TRBD2 | TRBV7-6 | TGTGCCAGCAGCTCGACTAGCGGGAATAGCGAGCAGTACTTC | CASSSTSGNSEQYF
TRBJ2-3 | - | - | TRBV24-1 | TGTGCCACGAACAGGGAAAGCACAGATACGCAGTATTTT | CATNRESTDTQYF
TRBJ2-7 | - | - | TRBV4-2 | TGTGCCAGCAGCCAAGCCATGGGTAGAAACTACGAGCAGTACTTC | CASSQAMGRNYEQYF
TRBJ1-5 | once | - | TRBV19 | TGTGCCAGTACCCTATCTTATAGCAATCAGCCCCAGCATTTT | CASTLSYSNQPQHF
TRBJ2-3 | - | - | TRBV18 | TGTGCCAGCTCACCACTTCAACAGGGAGGGCCAGATACGCAGTATTTT | CASSPLQQGGPDTQYF
TRBJ1-2 | few | - | TRBV12-3/TRBV12-4 | TGTGCCAGCAGCCTGGTCTACCTCAGTGGCTACACCTTC | CASSLVYLSGYTF
TRBJ2-7 | - | TRBD1 | TRBV7-2 | TGTGCCAGCAGCTTAGATACAGGGGGGACCTACGAGCAGTACTTC | CASSLDTGGTYEQYF
TRBJ1-3 | - | - | TRBV7-9 | TGTGCCAGCAGCCCAGTACTTACAGGATTTACTGGAAACACCATATATTTT | CASSPVLTGFTGNTIYF
TRBJ2-6 | - | - | TRBV28 | TGTGCCAGCGATGGCCCCGGGAGCTCTGGGGCCAACGTCCTGACTTTC | CASDGPGSSGANVLTF
TRBJ2-7 | - | - | TRBV18 | TGTGCCAGCTCGGACCGGGACGGCCCCTACGAGCAGTACTTC | CASSDRDGPYEQYF
TRBJ1-4 | many | - | TRBV6-1 | TGTGCCAGCAGTGAAGGACAGGAGGATGAAAAACTGTTTTTT | CASSEGQEDEKLFF
TRBJ1-5 | - | - | TRBV27 | TGTGCCAGCCAGCACAGCAATCAGCCCCAGCATTTT | CASQHSNQPQHF
TRBJ2-7 | - | TRBD1 | TRBV6-5 | TGTGCCAGCAGTTCCGGGACAGGGGTGGGCTACGAGCAGTACTTC | CASSSGTGVGYEQYF